The 24 T cell receptor beta chains in this list originate from one sample, sequenced in a study of T-cell reconstitution after alpha-beta-depleted transplantation in children. Preparation of the TCRbeta library was carried out with unique molecular identifiers. TCRdb used MiXCR to reprocess the PCR reads, holding one entry per CDR3 protein. This table has 440,000 or so distinct CDR3 sequences, around 9.9% appearing once. This specimen was PBMCs from the stem cell graft donor, taken from the stem cell graft. The receptor source for this set is a human donor who donated a stem cell graft to a child with acute myeloid leukemia.

This clonotype was recorded many times. The CDR3 region is CASSYSTNNSPLHF. The DNA of the CDR3 is TGTGCCAGCAGTTACTCCACAAACAATTCACCCCTCCACTTT. The rearrangement joins TRBV7-8 to TRBJ1-6, with D unresolved. CDR1 and CDR2 from the germline V gene are SGHVS and FQNEAQ. CDR3 length equals 14 residues. With 6 bases removed from V and 7 bases from J, the gap between germline ends came to 13 bases.

This clonotype was picked up a small number of times. The V and J genes are TRBV24-1 and TRBJ2-4, with 13 nucleotides matching TRBD2. Germline V gene sequence: CDR1 KGHDR, CDR2 SFDVKD. The trim removed 4 bases at V and 3 bases at J, leaving 11 bases unmatched. This CDR3 contains 19 residues. The DNA of the CDR3 is TGTGCCACCAGTGAGGTAACTAGCGGGAGGGCCCTTGGCAAAAACATTCAGTACTTC. This gives the protein CATSEVTSGRALGKNIQYF.

At least ten counts were recorded for this clonotype. J is TRBJ2-3 and V is TRBV5-5; TRBD1 might be the D (5 bases). The V end lost 0 bases, the J end lost 0 bases, and 11 bases lay between the germline ends. The CDR3 spans 16 residues. Germline CDR1 is SGHKS and CDR2 is YYEKEE (reference sequence). The CDR3 nucleotides are TGTGCCAGCAGCTTGGCAGGGCAGTCTAGCACAGATACGCAGTATTTT. Its protein product is CASSLAGQSSTDTQYF.

This sequence joins TRBV20-1 and TRBJ2-5; TRBD1 matches at 7 bases. Germline V gene data show CDR1 as DFQATT and CDR2 as SNEGSKA (reference sequence). J lost 0 bases, V lost 5 bases, and 3 bases had no gene match. CDR3 length equals 13 residues. The CDR3 sequence: CSAAGTDQETQYF. CDR3 bases: TGCAGTGCTGCCGGGACAGACCAAGAGACCCAGTACTTC.

The chain employs TRBV12-3 or TRBV12-4 and TRBJ2-7; a possible D gene is TRBD1 (6 bases). V dropped 5 bases and J dropped 4 bases, with 12 bases sitting between them. This CDR3 has 13 residues. This chain's CDR3 is CASSKDRTYEQYV. DNA of the CDR3: TGTGCCAGCAGTAAGGACAGAACGTACGAGCAGTACGTC.

This clonotype was detected only a few times. The rearrangement uses TRBV3-1 and TRBJ2-7, with D maybe TRBD2 (6 bases). The CDR3 is made up of 11 amino acids. Germline-derived CDR1 and CDR2 are LGHDT and YNNKEL (reference sequence). V lost 5 bases to trimming and J lost 7 bases, with 9 bases between them. The CDR3 nucleotides read TGTGCCAGCAGCTCACGGGGGGAGCAGTACGTC. Translating gives CASSSRGEQYV.

This clonotype was counted at least ten times. CDR3 residues: CASSPPARDTQYF. The DNA of the CDR3 is TGTGCCAGCAGCCCGCCCGCGCGGGATACGCAGTATTTT. The J gene is TRBJ2-3, the V gene TRBV28, with D uncertain. V lost 6 bases to trimming and J lost 6 bases, with 13 bases between them. The CDR3 is 13 amino acids. The germline V gene encodes CDR1 MDHEN and CDR2 SYDVKM.

A few counts support this clonotype. The DNA of the CDR3 is TGTGCCACCAGCAGAGATCGTGGGGGGCCCGGCAATCAGCCCCAGCATTTT. Protein product: CATSRDRGGPGNQPQHF. This chain uses TRBV15 with TRBJ1-5; D perhaps matches TRBD1 (6 bases). V dropped 0 bases and J dropped 2 bases, with 14 bases sitting between them. The CDR3 spans 17 residues. Per the germline V gene, CDR1 is LNHNV and CDR2 is YYDKDF (reference sequence).

In this sample, this clonotype turned up a few times. The chain couples TRBV7-3 to TRBJ2-3; 12 bases align to TRBD2. V was clipped by 1 base and J by 6 bases; unmatched bases: 2. The length of the CDR3 is 15 residues. Per germline, CDR1 SGHTA and CDR2 FQGTGA. Written as DNA, the CDR3 is TGTGCCAGCAGCTTAAGGGGGACTAGCGGGGATACGCAGTATTTT. This gives the protein CASSLRGTSGDTQYF.

In this sample, this clonotype turned up many times. The chain has TRBV7-9 and TRBJ1-1, with TRBD1 as a possible D gene (5 bases). Germline CDR1 reads SEHNR; CDR2 reads FQNEAQ (reference sequence). V lost 1 base, J lost 6 bases, and 15 bases lay in between. This CDR3 is 15 amino acids long. CDR3 sequence reads: CASSLGRTGGAEAFF. CDR3 DNA sequence: TGTGCCAGCAGCTTAGGCCGGACCGGGGGGGCTGAAGCTTTCTTT.

The table lists this clonotype with a few counts. The V gene is TRBV6-1, the J gene TRBJ2-5; D may be TRBD2 (6 bases). The CDR3 spans 13 residues. V was trimmed by 6 bases and J by 5 bases, leaving 13 bases between them. Per germline, CDR1 MNHNS and CDR2 SASEGT. CDR3 bases: TGTGCCAGCAGGAAACCGGGGGAGGAGACCCAGTACTTC. It encodes CASRKPGEETQYF.

The V call is TRBV7-2, the J call TRBJ2-7; D gene unclear. Trimming removed 5 bases at V and 6 bases at J, with 11 bases between. Germline V gene sequence: CDR1 SGHTA, CDR2 FQGNSA. CDR3 length: 12 amino acids. The CDR3 loop reads CASSPTRTEQYF. In DNA form, the CDR3 reads TGTGCCAGCAGCCCGACCAGAACCGAGCAGTACTTC.

The gene calls are TRBV18 and TRBJ2-5; D is ambiguous. Trimming stripped 2 bases from V and 1 base from J, with 5 bases between. CDR3 length equals 13 residues. Germline V lookup: CDR1 KGHSH, CDR2 LQKENI. CDR3: CASSPVAQETQYF. The CDR3 coding sequence is TGTGCCAGCTCACCAGTGGCCCAAGAGACCCAGTACTTC.

This clonotype showed up just a few times. The chain has TRBV10-3 and TRBJ2-2; 12 bases align to TRBD2. The CDR3 runs to 16 residues. Germline V gene sequence: CDR1 ENHRY, CDR2 SYGVKD. Losses at the gene ends were 3 bases for V and 4 bases for J; bases not matched to a gene: 3. Written as DNA, the CDR3 is TGTGCCATCAGTGACGGACTAGCGGGGACCACCGGGGAGCTGTTTTTT. Protein: CAISDGLAGTTGELFF.

In its sample, this clonotype was seen many times. The chain has TRBV9 and TRBJ1-2; TRBD1 is a possible D gene (6 bases). CDR1 is SGDLS, CDR2 YYNGEE, per germline. The V end lost 2 bases, the J end lost 7 bases, and 15 bases lay between the germline ends. The CDR3 loop spans 14 amino acids. CDR3 residues: CASSVNRVDAGYTF. Here the CDR3 DNA reads TGTGCCAGCAGCGTTAACAGGGTAGATGCTGGCTACACCTTC.

This clonotype was found many times. The chain combines TRBV10-3 with TRBJ1-2; 8 bases agree with TRBD1. V dropped 5 bases and J dropped 6; count of bases not matched to a gene: 8. CDR1 is ENHRY, CDR2 SYGVKD, per germline. CDR3 size: 14 residues. CDR3 sequence (DNA): TGTGCCATCAGTCGACAGGGGTCTACCGATGGCTACACCTTC. Translating it yields CAISRQGSTDGYTF.

The chain couples TRBV20-1 to TRBJ2-5; 8 bases match TRBD1. The junction had 10 bases not matched to a gene; V was cut back by 3 bases and J by 4 bases. The CDR3 spans 15 residues. From germline, CDR1 is DFQATT and CDR2 SNEGSKA (reference sequence). The chain's CDR3 is CSASPPWTGPETQYF. CDR3 coding DNA: TGCAGTGCTAGCCCCCCCTGGACAGGGCCAGAGACCCAGTACTTC.

This clonotype was recorded a few times. The chain joins TRBV20-1 to TRBJ2-7; a possible D gene is TRBD2 (6 bases). Germline values: CDR1 DFQATT, CDR2 SNEGSKA (reference sequence). Trimming took off 5 bases at V and 6 bases at J, with 17 bases between the two ends. The CDR3 has 13 amino acids. The CDR3 nucleotides read TGCAGTGCTGCTGCCGCACGGGGAGGCGAGCAGTACTTC. Translated: CSAAAARGGEQYF.

This clonotype was picked up a small number of times. The chain uses TRBV7-2 and TRBJ2-5, with D maybe TRBD1 (5 bases). V was clipped by 5 bases and J by 2 bases, with 12 bases between them. Germline CDR1 and CDR2: SGHTA and FQGNSA. This CDR3 comprises 14 residues. CDR3 amino acids: CASSTVGAQETQYF. The CDR3 coding sequence is TGTGCCAGCAGCACAGTTGGGGCTCAAGAGACCCAGTACTTC.

The table lists this clonotype with a few counts. The gene calls are TRBV7-2 and TRBJ2-7; D call uncertain. The CDR3 is made up of 13 amino acids. Germline V CDR1 and CDR2: SGHTA, FQGNSA. V lost 5 bases and J lost 7, with 15 bases in between. CDR3 nucleotide sequence: TGTGCCAGCAGCGAAGAGCCCTCTCTGGAGCAGTACTTC. Encoded protein: CASSEEPSLEQYF.

This clonotype showed up many times. This sequence joins TRBV18 and TRBJ1-1; unclear D gene. Germline CDR1 KGHSH, CDR2 LQKENI. V lost 3 bases, J lost 1 base, and 9 bases lay in between. This CDR3 is 14 amino acids long. Written as DNA, the CDR3 is TGTGCCAGCTCACCGGCGGGCAGGAACACTGAAGCTTTCTTT. As protein: CASSPAGRNTEAFF.

The gene calls are TRBV5-1 and TRBJ2-3, with 8 positions matching TRBD1. V dropped 2 bases and J dropped 3; count of bases not matched to a gene: 2. The germline gives CDR1 SGHRS, CDR2 YFSETQ. The CDR3 covers 14 residues. CDR3 loop: CASSLRTGTDTQYF. For the CDR3, the DNA is TGCGCCAGCAGCTTAAGGACAGGGACAGATACGCAGTATTTT.

This clonotype was detected many times. This chain uses TRBV7-2 with TRBJ1-5; D unclear. Trimming stripped 5 bases from V and 6 bases from J, with 8 bases between. The germline CDR1 and CDR2 sequences are SGHTA and FQGNSA. CDR3 length: 12 amino acids. CDR3 in amino acids: CASSLPGQPQHF. For the CDR3, the DNA is TGTGCCAGCAGCCTGCCGGGTCAGCCCCAGCATTTT. Variable domain in full (rest from reference TRBV7-2 and TRBJ1-5): GAGVSQSPSNKVTEKGKDVELRCDPISGHTALYWYRQSLGQGLEFLIYFQGNSAPDKSGLPSDRFSAERTGGSVSTLTIQRTQQEDSAVYLCASSLPGQPQHFGDGTRLSIL.

This clonotype was counted a few times. The chain has TRBV10-3 and TRBJ2-1; 11 bases fit TRBD2. The CDR3 is 14 residues long. Germline V gene data show CDR1 as ENHRY and CDR2 as SYGVKD. Trimming removed 6 bases from V and 4 bases from J; junction bases left unmatched: 2. CDR3 nucleotide sequence: TGTGCCATCAGAGGGACTAGCGGTTACAATGAGCAGTTCTTC. Translating it yields CAIRGTSGYNEQFF.